One and the same sample provided the 26 T cell receptor beta chains below, sequenced in a study of blood T cell repertoires in COVID-19. Using immunoSEQ multiplex PCR, the repertoire was profiled, and TCRdb retains in-frame clones only, with some absent. The profile covers some 150,000 clones, with about 79% appearing a single time and approximately 9.1% taken by the ten largest. The sample taken for sequencing was PBMCs or T cells enriched from blood (not recorded which). The origin of the receptors is a man in his fifties who had recovered from COVID-19.

The chain uses TRBV12-5 and TRBJ1-1, with a possible D match to TRBD1 (5 bases). CDR3 length: 13 residues. Trimming removed 0 bases at V and 5 bases at J, with 7 bases between. The germline CDR1 and CDR2 sequences are LGHNT and FRNRAP. Here the CDR3 DNA reads TGTGCTAGTGGTTTGGTACGGGGGACTGAAGCTTTCTTT. This codes for CASGLVRGTEAFF.

The chain joins TRBV6-2 or TRBV6-3 to TRBJ1-6; 8 bases are a match to TRBD1. CDR3 length: 17 residues. V was pared by 2 bases and J by 6 bases, with 9 bases of the junction left unmatched. Looked up from germline, CDR1 is MNHEY and CDR2 is SVGEGT. The CDR3 region is CASSYLETGAFNSPLHF. The CDR3 DNA is TGTGCCAGCAGTTACCTCGAGACAGGGGCATTTAATTCACCCCTCCACTTT.

This clone was seen only once. The chain recombines TRBV5-1 with TRBJ1-6; 10 bases map to TRBD1. Looked up from germline, CDR1 is SGHRS and CDR2 is YFSETQ. This CDR3 contains 16 residues. J gave up 5 bases and V 5 bases, and 7 bases lay outside the gene matches. This CDR3 reads CASRDPGTGDNSPLHF. CDR3 coding DNA: TGCGCCAGCAGAGACCCCGGGACAGGGGATAATTCACCCCTCCACTTT.

The gene calls are TRBV27 and TRBJ2-3; 7 bases are a match to TRBD2. CDR1 and CDR2 from the germline V gene are MNHEY and SMNVEV (reference sequence). Trimming took 2 bases from V and 2 from J; bases not matched to a gene: 4. The CDR3 contains 15 residues. The CDR3: CASSLGGGYTDTQYF. CDR3 nucleotide sequence: TGTGCCAGCAGTTTAGGGGGGGGGTACACAGATACGCAGTATTTT.

The chain links TRBV18 to TRBJ2-1, with a tentative D call TRBD2 (7 bases). This CDR3 spans 15 amino acids. The germline V gene has CDR1 KGHSH and CDR2 LQKENI. Trimming pared 2 bases from V and 8 bases from J, leaving 16 bases between. CDR3 region: CASSPMTGGLDEQFF. CDR3 DNA: TGTGCCAGCTCACCAATGACGGGGGGCCTCGATGAGCAGTTCTTC.

V is TRBV6-5 and J is TRBJ1-6; TRBD1 matches 10 bases. Germline trimming cut 2 bases from V and 9 bases from J; bases unmatched to any gene: 4. CDR1 is MNHEY and CDR2 is SVGAGI in the germline V gene. This CDR3 is 15 amino acids long. In DNA, the CDR3 is TGTGCCAGCAGTTACCGGGACAGGGGCACTTCACCCCTCCACTTT. Encoded protein: CASSYRDRGTSPLHF.

The chain recombines TRBV30 with TRBJ2-7, with a tentative D call TRBD1 (5 bases). CDR3 length: 16 amino acids. The germline V gene encodes CDR1 GTSNPN and CDR2 SVGIG (reference sequence). Trimming removed 0 bases from V and 4 bases from J, with 19 bases in between. The CDR3 sequence: CAWSVQSVRARYEQYF. The CDR3 DNA is TGTGCCTGGAGTGTACAGTCCGTCAGGGCGAGGTACGAGCAGTACTTC.

The chain combines TRBV7-2 with TRBJ1-1, with 9 bases identical to TRBD1. This CDR3 is built from 14 residues. Germline lookup yields CDR1 SGHTA and CDR2 FQGNSA. V gave up 5 bases and J gave up 5 bases; unmatched junction bases: 6. The chain's CDR3 is CASSPGQGRTEAFF. The CDR3 DNA reads TGTGCCAGCAGCCCGGGACAGGGAAGGACTGAAGCTTTCTTT.

This clone was seen more than once but under ten times. The chain employs TRBV6-5 and TRBJ2-7; a weak D match, TRBD2 (5 bases). Per germline, CDR1 MNHEY and CDR2 SVGAGI. The CDR3 runs to 16 residues. V dropped 0 bases and J dropped 0 bases, with 12 bases sitting between them. The CDR3 coding sequence is TGTGCCAGCAGTTACTCAAGGAGTGGGAGCTCCTACGAGCAGTACTTC. Translated, it gives CASSYSRSGSSYEQYF.

On this clone itself: Other DNA sequences of this sample code for an identical CDR3. V and J are TRBV7-3 and TRBJ1-2; TRBD1 matches 10 bases. Losses at the gene ends were 4 bases for V and 5 bases for J; bases not matched to a gene: 4. The length of the CDR3 is 14 residues. Germline V gives CDR1 SGHTA, CDR2 FQGTGA. CDR3 nucleotide sequence: TGTGCCAGCAGCTCACCGGGACAGGGGTATGGCTACACCTTC. As protein: CASSSPGQGYGYTF. Full variable domain (rest looked up from reference TRBV7-3 and TRBJ1-2): GAGVSQTPSNKVTEKGKYVELRCDPISGHTALYWYRQSLGQGPEFLIYFQGTGAADDSGLPNDRFFAVRPEGSVSTLKIQRTERGDSAVYLCASSSPGQGYGYTFGSGTRLTVV.

CDR3 DNA sequence: TGTGCCAGCAGTTTTGTCAGGGGTGATGAGCAGTACTTC. It encodes CASSFVRGDEQYF. The V and J genes are TRBV12-3 or TRBV12-4 and TRBJ2-7; D is perhaps TRBD1 (6 bases). The CDR3 has 13 residues. V lost 3 bases, J lost 7 bases, and 13 bases lay in between.

The chain employs TRBV30 and TRBJ1-1, with unresolved D. V was shortened by 0 bases and J by 5 bases, with 4 bases between the two germline ends. CDR1 is GTSNPN, CDR2 SVGIG, per germline (reference sequence). CDR3 length: 11 amino acids. The CDR3 reads CAWSVLTEAFF. As DNA, the CDR3 is TGTGCCTGGAGTGTACTTACTGAAGCTTTCTTT.

The chain recombines TRBV18 with TRBJ1-1; D possibly corresponds to TRBD1 (5 bases). The germline V gene encodes CDR1 KGHSH and CDR2 LQKENI. Trimming stripped 3 bases from V and 10 bases from J, with 15 bases between. The CDR3 contains 13 residues. The CDR3 DNA reads TGTGCCAGCTCACCGGGGGGAGGGGTCGCAGCTTTCTTT. Translation gives CASSPGGGVAAFF.

The V call is TRBV27, the J call TRBJ1-5; D perhaps matches TRBD1 (6 bases). The CDR3 has 14 residues. Looked up from germline, CDR1 is MNHEY and CDR2 is SMNVEV (reference sequence). Deletions cut 2 bases from V and 5 bases from J, with 10 bases between. This chain's CDR3 is CASSLNRVDQPQHF. CDR3 coding DNA: TGTGCCAGCAGTTTAAACAGGGTCGATCAGCCCCAGCATTTT.

The gene calls are TRBV6-6 and TRBJ1-4, with 7 bases that match TRBD1. Germline trimming cut 6 bases from V and 6 bases from J; bases unmatched to any gene: 13. The CDR3 totals 16 residues. Germline V gene lookup returns CDR1 MNHNY and CDR2 SVGAGI (reference sequence). CDR3: CASRTQGGARHEKLFF. The DNA for the CDR3 is TGTGCCAGCAGGACGCAGGGGGGCGCACGCCATGAAAAACTGTTTTTT.

This chain connects TRBV7-2 to TRBJ1-5, with 10 bases that match TRBD1. CDR1 SGHTA and CDR2 FQGNSA come from the germline V gene. The CDR3 is made up of 16 amino acids. After removal of 4 bases from V and 7 bases from J, the junction contained 10 bases not matched to a gene. CDR3 in DNA: TGTGCCAGCAGCTCCCGGGACAGGGGAATGAGGCAGCCCCAGCATTTT. Its protein is CASSSRDRGMRQPQHF.

V and J are TRBV7-2 and TRBJ2-1; TRBD2 is a possible D gene (5 bases). CDR3 length: 14 amino acids. Germline lookup yields CDR1 SGHTA and CDR2 FQGNSA. Trimming took off 1 base at V and 10 bases at J, with 14 bases between the two ends. CDR3 region: CASSLGGANLEQFF. The CDR3 DNA sequence: TGTGCCAGCAGCTTAGGGGGAGCGAATTTGGAGCAGTTCTTC.

The rearrangement links TRBV7-2 to TRBJ1-1; TRBD1 is a possible D gene (5 bases). Trimming shortened V by 2 bases and J by 0 bases, and 16 bases separated the two germline ends. CDR1 is SGHTA, CDR2 FQGNSA, per germline. The CDR3 has 17 residues. CDR3 loop: CASSLLSGGRMNTEAFF. CDR3 bases: TGTGCCAGCAGCTTACTATCCGGGGGTAGGATGAACACTGAAGCTTTCTTT.

The genes are TRBV30 and TRBJ1-1, with 7 bases aligning to TRBD1. Germline CDR1 is GTSNPN and CDR2 is SVGIG (reference sequence). Trimming at V came to 6 bases and at J to 4 bases, leaving 2 bases not matched to a gene. The CDR3 sequence is 11 residues long. This chain's CDR3 is CACYRGTEAFF. The DNA for the CDR3 is TGTGCCTGTTACAGGGGCACTGAAGCTTTCTTT. Full variable domain (rest looked up from reference TRBV30 and TRBJ1-1): SQTIHQWPATLVQPVGSPLSLECTVEGTSNPNLYWYRQAAGRGLQLLFYSVGIGQISSEVPQNLSASRPQDRQFILSSKKLLLSDSGFYLCACYRGTEAFFGQGTRLTVV.

The rearrangement joins TRBV5-4 to TRBJ2-7; D is uncertain. Per germline, CDR1 SGHNT and CDR2 YYREEE (reference sequence). This CDR3 region has 13 residues. Trimming removed 0 bases at V and 2 bases at J, with 6 bases between. The CDR3 DNA sequence: TGTGCCAGCAGCTTGGATCAGACCTACGAGCAGTACTTC. Its translation is CASSLDQTYEQYF.

The V call is TRBV10-3, the J call TRBJ1-1, with 10 bases lining up with TRBD1. CDR3 length equals 12 residues. The V segment lost 4 bases and the J segment 7 bases; nucleotides outside the gene matches: 0. The V gene's germline CDR1 is ENHRY and CDR2 SYGVKD. The chain's CDR3 is CAISGTGGEAFF. The CDR3 DNA reads as TGTGCCATCAGTGGGACAGGGGGTGAAGCTTTCTTT.

This clone was seen a single time. This rearrangement joins TRBV11-2 to TRBJ1-6; 8 positions agree with TRBD1. Trimming cost V 6 bases and J 7 bases; bases outside gene matches: 8. CDR3 length: 15 residues. Looked up from germline, CDR1 is SGHAT and CDR2 is FQNNGV. CDR3: CASRPATGDNSPLHF. The DNA of the CDR3 is TGTGCCAGCAGGCCGGCGACAGGGGACAATTCACCCCTCCACTTT.

V is TRBV27 and J is TRBJ1-5; no reliable D call. The CDR3 extends over 15 amino acids. The germline V gene encodes CDR1 MNHEY and CDR2 SMNVEV (reference sequence). The V gene lost 2 bases and the J gene lost 0 bases, with 8 bases spanning the gap. The CDR3 DNA is TGTGCCAGCAGTTTACGGGGTTATAGCAATCAGCCCCAGCATTTT. Protein: CASSLRGYSNQPQHF.

The rearrangement joins TRBV25-1 to TRBJ2-3, with 12 bases identical to TRBD2. Germline CDR1 is MGHDK and CDR2 is SYGVNS. The CDR3 runs to 17 residues. The V and J ends lost 4 bases and 3 bases, in that order; junction bases with no gene match: 8. CDR3 sequence (DNA): TGTGCCAGCAGTGGACTAGCGGGGGAAAACAGGACAGATACGCAGTATTTT. Amino acid sequence: CASSGLAGENRTDTQYF.

The chain is built from TRBV27 and TRBJ2-3; 9 nucleotides agree with TRBD2. V gave up 7 bases and J gave up 4 bases; unmatched junction bases: 12. The V gene's germline CDR1 is MNHEY and CDR2 SMNVEV (reference sequence). The CDR3 spans 16 residues. CDR3 nucleotides: TGTGCCAGCAAAGGAGCTGGGCGGGGGGGTGCAGATACGCAGTATTTT. Its protein product is CASKGAGRGGADTQYF.

This clone was recorded once. Other DNA variants within this sample encode the same CDR3. This chain's CDR3 is CSVDQGYTGELFF. For the CDR3, the DNA is TGCAGCGTTGACCAGGGATATACCGGGGAGCTGTTTTTT. The chain uses TRBV29-1 and TRBJ2-2, with D perhaps matching TRBD1 (5 bases). The germline V and J ends were trimmed by 3 bases and 5 bases, with 10 bases remaining between them. Germline values: CDR1 SQVTM, CDR2 ANQGSEA. The CDR3 covers 13 residues.